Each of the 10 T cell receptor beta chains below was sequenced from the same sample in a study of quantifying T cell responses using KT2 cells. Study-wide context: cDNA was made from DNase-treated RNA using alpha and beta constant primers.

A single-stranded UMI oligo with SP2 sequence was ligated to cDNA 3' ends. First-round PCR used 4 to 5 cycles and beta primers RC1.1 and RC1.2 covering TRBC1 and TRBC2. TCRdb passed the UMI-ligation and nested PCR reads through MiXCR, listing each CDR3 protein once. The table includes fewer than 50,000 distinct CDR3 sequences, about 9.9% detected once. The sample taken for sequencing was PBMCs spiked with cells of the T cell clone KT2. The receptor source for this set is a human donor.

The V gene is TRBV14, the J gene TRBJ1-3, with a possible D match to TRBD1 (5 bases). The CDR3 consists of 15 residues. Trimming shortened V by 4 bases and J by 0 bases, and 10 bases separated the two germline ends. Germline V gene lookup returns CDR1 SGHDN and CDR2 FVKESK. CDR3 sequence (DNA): TGTGCCAGCAGCCTCACCGGGACCTCTGGAAACACCATATATTTT. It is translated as CASSLTGTSGNTIYF.

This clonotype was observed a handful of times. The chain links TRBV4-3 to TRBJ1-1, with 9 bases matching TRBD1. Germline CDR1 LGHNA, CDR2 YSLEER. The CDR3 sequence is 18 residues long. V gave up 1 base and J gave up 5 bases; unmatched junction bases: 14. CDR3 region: CASSQVWATGGLGTEAFF. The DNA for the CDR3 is TGCGCCAGCAGCCAAGTTTGGGCGACAGGGGGATTAGGTACTGAAGCTTTCTTT.

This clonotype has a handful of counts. CDR3 DNA sequence: TGCGCCAGCAGAGGTGACAGAACCTACGAGCAGTACTTC. Residues: CASRGDRTYEQYF. This chain joins TRBV5-1 and TRBJ2-7; tentatively, D is TRBD1 (5 bases). Trimming cost V 5 bases and J 2 bases, with 11 bases left between them. The germline V gene encodes CDR1 SGHRS and CDR2 YFSETQ. The CDR3 spans 13 residues.

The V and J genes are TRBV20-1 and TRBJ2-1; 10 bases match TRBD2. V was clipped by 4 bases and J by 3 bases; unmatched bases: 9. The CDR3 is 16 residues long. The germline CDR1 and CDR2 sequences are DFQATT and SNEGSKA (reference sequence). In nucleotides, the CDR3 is TGCAGTGCTACGGCCCAACTAGCGGGGAACTACAATGAGCAGTTCTTC. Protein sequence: CSATAQLAGNYNEQFF.

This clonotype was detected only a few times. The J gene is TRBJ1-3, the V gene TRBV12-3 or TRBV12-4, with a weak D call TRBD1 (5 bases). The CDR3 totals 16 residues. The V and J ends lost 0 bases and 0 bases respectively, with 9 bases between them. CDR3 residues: CASSLAVGVSGNTIYF. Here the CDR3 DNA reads TGTGCCAGCAGTTTAGCGGTGGGGGTCTCTGGAAACACCATATATTTT.

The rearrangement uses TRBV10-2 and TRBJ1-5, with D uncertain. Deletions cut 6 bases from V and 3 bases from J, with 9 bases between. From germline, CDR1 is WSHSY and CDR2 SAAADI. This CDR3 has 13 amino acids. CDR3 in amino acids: CASRGFANQPQHF. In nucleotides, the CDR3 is TGCGCCAGCAGAGGATTTGCCAATCAGCCCCAGCATTTT.

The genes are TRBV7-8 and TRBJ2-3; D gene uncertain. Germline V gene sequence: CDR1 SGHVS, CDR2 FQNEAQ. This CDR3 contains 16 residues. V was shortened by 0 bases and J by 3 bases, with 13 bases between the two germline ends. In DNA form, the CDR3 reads TGTGCCAGCAGCTTAGCCCGGTTGCCGGAGACAGATACGCAGTATTTT. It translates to CASSLARLPETDTQYF.

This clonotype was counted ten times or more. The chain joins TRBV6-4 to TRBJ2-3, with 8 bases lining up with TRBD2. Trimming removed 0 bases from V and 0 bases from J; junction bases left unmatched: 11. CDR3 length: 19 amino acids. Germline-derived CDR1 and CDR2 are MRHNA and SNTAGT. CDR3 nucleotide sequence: TGTGCCAGCAGTGACTCGACACCCGGGTCTAGCGGGAGCACAGATACGCAGTATTTT. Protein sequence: CASSDSTPGSSGSTDTQYF.

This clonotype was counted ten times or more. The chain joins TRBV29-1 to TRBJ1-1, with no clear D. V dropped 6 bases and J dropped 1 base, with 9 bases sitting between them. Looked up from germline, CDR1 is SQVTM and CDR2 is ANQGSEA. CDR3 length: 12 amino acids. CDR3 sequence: CSVEVGNTEAFF. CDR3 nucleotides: TGCAGCGTCGAGGTGGGGAACACTGAAGCTTTCTTT.

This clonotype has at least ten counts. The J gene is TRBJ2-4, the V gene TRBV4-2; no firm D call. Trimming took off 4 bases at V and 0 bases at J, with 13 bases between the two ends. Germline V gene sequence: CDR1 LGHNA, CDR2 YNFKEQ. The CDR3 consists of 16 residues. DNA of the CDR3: TGTGCCAGCAGCCCATATCAGAAAATAGCCAAAAACATTCAGTACTTC. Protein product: CASSPYQKIAKNIQYF.